The entry below describes one T cell receptor (beta chain). The record originates from a study of shared clonotypes between healthy human individuals. This CDR3 comprises 13 residues. Germline V gene data show CDR1 as SGHVS and CDR2 as FQNEAQ. V dropped 5 bases and J dropped 5; count of bases not matched to a gene: 1. Researchers ran the assay at a deep level. Clones were read by immunoSEQ multiplex PCR, and TCRdb kept only the in-frame ones, dropping some. The table lists about 490,000 clones, about 72% of them singletons. This TCR was sampled from a woman in her forties in good health. Some clones in this sample may be carry-over from other donors' samples. Sequenced input: PBMCs. The chain has TRBV7-8 and TRBJ1-5, with 9 positions matching TRBD1. DNA of the CDR3: TGTGCCAGCAGCCGGGACAGGGATCAGCCCCAGCATTTT. Its protein is CASSRDRDQPQHF.